Listed below are T cell receptor beta chains from one sample, sequenced in a study of OX40 agonist ivuxolimab in advanced cancers. Using immunoSEQ multiplex PCR, the repertoire was profiled, and TCRdb retains in-frame clones only, with some absent. The sample has about 55,000 clones, around 77% seen once. The sample in question was CD4+ or CD8+ T cells sorted from blood, obtained in a trial of the OX40 agonist ivuxolimab. These receptors were obtained from an adult with an advanced solid tumor such as melanoma, head and neck, liver or kidney cancer. CDR3s include the opening cysteine and the closing phenylalanine or tryptophan. A D gene is named only where the DNA matches it firmly. Only part of the rows carry a size: once, few, many, or a class if the clone is expanded.

j_call d_call clone_size v_call cdr3_length cdr3_aa cdr3_nt
TRBJ2-5 TRBD1 NA TRBV18 16 CASSRTTGGASETQYF TGTGCCAGCTCAAGGACGACAGGGGGCGCATCGGAGACCCAGTACTTC
TRBJ2-1 NA NA TRBV5-8 16 CASSSHGHPRTNEQFF TGTGCCAGCAGCTCTCACGGACATCCGCGTACCAATGAGCAGTTCTTC
TRBJ1-2 NA NA TRBV7-9 14 CASTAGGTNYGYTF TGTGCCAGCACCGCCGGGGGAACTAACTATGGCTACACCTTC
TRBJ2-1 NA NA TRBV27 16 CASSLRGGRSYNEQFF TGTGCCAGCAGTTTAAGAGGGGGGCGCTCCTACAATGAGCAGTTCTTC
TRBJ2-1 NA NA TRBV6-6 12 CASRMGSNEQFF TGTGCCAGCAGAATGGGGTCCAATGAGCAGTTCTTC
TRBJ2-6 NA NA TRBV5-1 15 CASSAGVTGANVLTF TGCGCCAGCAGTGCAGGGGTTACTGGGGCCAACGTCCTGACTTTC
TRBJ2-7 NA NA TRBV7-2 15 CASSSRGAQRYEQYF TGTGCCAGCAGCTCCCGGGGGGCGCAACGGTACGAGCAGTACTTC
TRBJ2-1 NA medium-sized TRBV2 15 CASTSGTASYNEQFF TGTGCCAGCACCTCCGGGACCGCCTCCTACAATGAGCAGTTCTTC
TRBJ2-5 NA NA TRBV19 15 CASSIGGTLQETQYF TGTGCCAGTAGTATCGGGGGGACACTTCAAGAGACCCAGTACTTC
TRBJ2-1 TRBD2 NA TRBV5-1 15 CASSLDAGGRNEQFF TGCGCCAGCAGCTTGGATGCGGGGGGGCGGAATGAGCAGTTCTTC
TRBJ2-7 NA NA TRBV5-5 13 CASSLTGNYEQYF TGTGCCAGCAGCTTGACAGGGAACTACGAGCAGTACTTC
TRBJ1-1 NA NA TRBV5-1 15 CASSLRTAENTEAFF TGCGCCAGCAGCTTGCGGACAGCAGAGAACACTGAAGCTTTCTTT
TRBJ2-3 NA NA TRBV11-3 15 CASSLGTGRTDTQYF TGTGCCAGCAGCTTAGGTACGGGCCGCACAGATACGCAGTATTTT
TRBJ1-4 TRBD1 NA TRBV18 14 CASSPQGADEKLFF TGTGCCAGCTCACCACAGGGGGCGGACGAAAAACTGTTTTTT
TRBJ2-1 TRBD2 NA TRBV29-1 16 CSVETSGGSSYNEQFF TGCAGCGTTGAGACTAGCGGGGGATCCTCCTACAATGAGCAGTTCTTC
TRBJ1-1 NA once TRBV19 13 CASSKEGQGEAFF TGTGCCAGTAGTAAGGAGGGGCAAGGGGAAGCTTTCTTT
TRBJ2-7 NA NA TRBV18 16 CASSPSTGLLSYEQYF TGTGCCAGCTCTCCTTCAACAGGACTCCTTTCCTACGAGCAGTACTTC
TRBJ1-1 NA NA TRBV5-6 14 CASSWDTGPTEAFF TGTGCCAGCAGCTGGGACACTGGACCCACTGAAGCTTTCTTT
TRBJ1-2 TRBD1 NA TRBV6-6 16 CASSWDRPDPNYGYTF TGTGCCAGCAGTTGGGACAGGCCCGACCCTAACTATGGCTACACCTTC
TRBJ2-6 NA NA TRBV5-4 18 CASSLGVSASSGANVLTF TGTGCCAGCAGCTTGGGAGTCTCAGCCTCCTCTGGGGCCAACGTCCTGACTTTC